Following are 30 T cell receptor beta chains from one sample sequenced in a study of patients and donors after allogeneic stem cell transplantation. TCRdb called the RT-PCR reads again in MiXCR, with one record for every CDR3 protein. The sample carries hundreds of thousands of distinct CDR3 sequences, around 16% recorded once. Source material: blood, either unsorted or a sorted T cell fraction (not recorded which). These receptor sequences come from a human donor who was either an allogeneic HSCT recipient or a stem cell or donor lymphocyte infusion donor (not recorded which). It is not recorded whose cells these are; they may come from a transplant donor.

The chain links TRBV7-2 to TRBJ2-5; the match to TRBD1 covers 7 bases. Germline trimming cut 4 bases from V and 4 bases from J; bases unmatched to any gene: 9. CDR1 and CDR2 from the germline V gene are SGHTA and FQGNSA. The CDR3 loop spans 15 amino acids. For the CDR3, the DNA is TGTGCCAGCAGCTCAGACAGGGCCCCTCGAGAGACCCAGTACTTC. It encodes CASSSDRAPRETQYF. Full variable domain (missing parts from reference TRBV7-2 and TRBJ2-5): GAGVSQSPSNKVTEKGKDVELRCDPISGHTALYWYRQSLGQGLEFLIYFQGNSAPDKSGLPSDRFSAERTGGSVSTLTIQRTQQEDSAVYLCASSSDRAPRETQYFGPGTRLLVL.

In its sample, this clonotype was seen many times. The V gene is TRBV5-8, the J gene TRBJ2-5; 8 nucleotides match TRBD2. After removal of 4 bases from V and 6 bases from J, the junction contained 8 bases not matched to a gene. This CDR3 has 14 residues. Germline lookup yields CDR1 SGHTS and CDR2 YDEGEE. The chain's CDR3 is CASSPMTSVKTQYF. The CDR3 bases are TGTGCCAGCAGCCCAATGACTAGCGTGAAGACCCAGTACTTC.

This clonotype was seen many times. V and J are TRBV4-1 and TRBJ2-5; D perhaps matches TRBD1 (5 bases). The length of the CDR3 is 15 residues. Trimming took 4 bases from V and 5 from J, leaving 17 bases between them. CDR1 and CDR2 (germline): MGHRA, YSYEKL. CDR3 residues: CASSRSRNRLETQYF. In nucleotides, the CDR3 is TGCGCCAGCAGCCGATCAAGAAACAGGCTTGAGACCCAGTACTTC.

This clonotype was seen only a few times. The rearrangement joins TRBV7-2 to TRBJ2-1, with D possibly matching TRBD1 (6 bases). The CDR3 runs 16 residues. Trimming cost V 3 bases and J 3 bases, with 15 bases left between them. Per the germline V gene, CDR1 is SGHTA and CDR2 is FQGNSA. The CDR3 nucleotides read TGTGCCAGCAGCTTGACCGGGACATACTACTACAATGAGCAGTTCTTC. This gives the protein CASSLTGTYYYNEQFF.

This sequence joins TRBV5-1 and TRBJ2-5; D perhaps matches TRBD2 (6 bases). This CDR3 region has 17 residues. V was cut by 1 base and J by 1 base, with 17 bases left in between. Germline CDR1 SGHRS, CDR2 YFSETQ. CDR3 loop: CASSLFPAAGTQETQYF. CDR3 bases: TGCGCCAGCAGCTTGTTCCCGGCGGCGGGGACCCAAGAGACCCAGTACTTC.

This clonotype has a handful of counts. The rearrangement uses TRBV12-3 or TRBV12-4 and TRBJ2-2; D not certain. The CDR3 loop spans 15 amino acids. V was pared by 7 bases and J by 1 base, with 13 bases between. Here the CDR3 reads CASTRTDLNTGELFF. The DNA for the CDR3 is TGTGCCAGCACCCGGACGGATTTGAACACCGGGGAGCTGTTTTTT.

This clonotype was seen many times. The chain carries TRBV3-1 and TRBJ2-7; D remains ambiguous. V was cut by 5 bases and J by 4 bases, with 12 bases left in between. Germline values: CDR1 LGHDT, CDR2 YNNKEL (reference sequence). CDR3 size: 13 residues. In DNA form, the CDR3 reads TGTGCCAGCAGCTCCCACGGATATTACGAGCAGTACTTC. This codes for CASSSHGYYEQYF.

V usage is TRBV29-1 and J usage is TRBJ2-3; TRBD2 matches at 13 bases. V dropped 6 bases and J dropped 4; count of bases not matched to a gene: 7. The CDR3 runs to 15 residues. The germline V gene encodes CDR1 SQVTM and CDR2 ANQGSEA. In DNA form, the CDR3 reads TGCAGCGTCTCCCGACTAGCGGGGGGCGCAGATACGCAGTATTTT. Translation gives CSVSRLAGGADTQYF.

This clonotype appeared a few times. The chain joins TRBV7-2 to TRBJ2-3; 10 nucleotides align to TRBD2. J lost 6 bases, V lost 10 bases, and 13 bases had no gene match. The CDR3 runs 15 residues. Germline lookup yields CDR1 SGHTA and CDR2 FQGNSA. The CDR3 DNA follows: TGTGCCACCAAACTAGTAGCGGGGGGAGTGGATACGCAGTATTTT. Protein product: CATKLVAGGVDTQYF. The full variable domain, in which reference TRBV7-2 and TRBJ2-3 provide the parts outside the CDR3, is GAGVSQSPSNKVTEKGKDVELRCDPISGHTALYWYRQSLGQGLEFLIYFQGNSAPDKSGLPSDRFSAERTGGSVSTLTIQRTQQEDSAVYLCATKLVAGGVDTQYFGPGTRLTVL.

The table lists this clonotype with many counts. V and J are TRBV20-1 and TRBJ1-5; no definite D call. This CDR3 spans 14 amino acids. Germline loops: CDR1 DFQATT, CDR2 SNEGSKA (reference sequence). V was pared by 0 bases and J by 5 bases, with 11 bases between. CDR3 coding DNA: TGCAGTGCTAGAGAGGCAGGCCTGGATCAGCCCCAGCATTTT. Protein: CSAREAGLDQPQHF.

This clonotype was detected only a few times. V gene TRBV6-1 combines with J gene TRBJ2-7; no definite D call. The V end was cut by 7 bases, the J end by 0 bases, with 4 bases between. The CDR3 sequence is 11 residues long. Per germline, CDR1 MNHNS and CDR2 SASEGT. In DNA form, the CDR3 reads TGTGCCAGCACGGGCTCCTACGAGCAGTACTTC. Its protein is CASTGSYEQYF.

This clonotype came up a few times. V usage is TRBV20-1 and J usage is TRBJ2-2; possibly TRBD2 for D (5 bases). CDR1 is DFQATT and CDR2 is SNEGSKA in the germline V gene (reference sequence). The length of the CDR3 is 15 residues. V was shortened by 0 bases and J by 3 bases, with 11 bases between the two germline ends. The CDR3 region is CSARDMEVHTGELFF. The CDR3 DNA reads as TGCAGTGCTAGAGATATGGAGGTGCACACCGGGGAGCTGTTTTTT.

The V and J genes are TRBV12-3 or TRBV12-4 and TRBJ1-6; TRBD1 matches 9 bases. V lost 5 bases to trimming and J lost 9 bases; unmatched junction nucleotides: 5. The length of the CDR3 is 14 residues. The CDR3 nucleotides are TGTGCCAGCAGTATTGGACAGGGGAGTTCACCCCTCCACTTT. This translates into CASSIGQGSSPLHF.

CDR3 nucleotides: TGTGCCAGCAGCCAAGTGTCTGGGGGGGGAGCAGGCTACACCTTC. Its protein product is CASSQVSGGGAGYTF. The V and J genes are TRBV3-1 and TRBJ1-2; tentative D call: TRBD1 (5 bases). Germline assignment: CDR1 LGHDT and CDR2 YNNKEL (reference sequence). The CDR3 is 15 residues long. Trimming removed 1 base at V and 8 bases at J, with 17 bases between.

There are a few counts of this clonotype. The V gene is TRBV5-1, the J gene TRBJ2-2; 7 nucleotides line up with TRBD2. The CDR3 sequence is 19 residues long. CDR1 and CDR2 from the germline V gene are SGHRS and YFSETQ. The junction had 17 bases not matched to a gene; V was cut back by 2 bases and J by 4 bases. CDR3 DNA sequence: TGCGCCAGCAGCTTCTCCCCCCTTCGGCGGGAGCACTCCACCGGGGAGCTGTTTTTT. It specifies CASSFSPLRREHSTGELFF.

Many counts were recorded for this clonotype. This rearrangement joins TRBV7-9 to TRBJ1-1; D may be TRBD1 (6 bases). V dropped 6 bases and J dropped 0 bases, with 11 bases sitting between them. Germline CDR1 is SEHNR and CDR2 is FQNEAQ (reference sequence). The CDR3 contains 14 residues. The CDR3 coding sequence is TGTGCCAGCAGTCCCAGGGGCCTGAACACTGAAGCTTTCTTT. Its translation is CASSPRGLNTEAFF.

The rearrangement links TRBV12-3 or TRBV12-4 to TRBJ2-7; D is perhaps TRBD2 (5 bases). Trimming removed 6 bases at V and 0 bases at J, with 12 bases between. The CDR3 runs 14 residues. CDR3 loop: CASSSIRGSYEQYF. In nucleotides, the CDR3 is TGTGCCAGCAGCTCAATCCGGGGCTCCTACGAGCAGTACTTC.

This clonotype was counted many times. V is TRBV7-9 and J is TRBJ2-1; D might be TRBD1 (6 bases). Germline loops: CDR1 SEHNR, CDR2 FQNEAQ (reference sequence). This CDR3 region has 13 residues. The ends were cut back, 2 bases at V and 7 bases at J, with 9 bases in the middle. CDR3 residues: CASSLSQGNEQFF. The CDR3 DNA reads as TGTGCCAGCAGCTTAAGCCAGGGGAATGAGCAGTTCTTC.

This clonotype was seen at least ten times. This chain joins TRBV29-1 and TRBJ2-1; D not resolved. The CDR3 extends over 12 amino acids. V dropped 5 bases and J dropped 4 bases, with 9 bases sitting between them. Germline V gene data show CDR1 as SQVTM and CDR2 as ANQGSEA. CDR3 sequence (DNA): TGCAGCGTTCCTCCTCTTTACAATGAGCAGTTCTTC. Encoded protein: CSVPPLYNEQFF.

In its sample, this clonotype was seen a few times. The V call is TRBV6-1, the J call TRBJ2-3; tentative D call: TRBD2 (6 bases). The CDR3 consists of 16 residues. Germline assignment: CDR1 MNHNS and CDR2 SASEGT. Deletions cut 5 bases from V and 5 bases from J, with 20 bases between. CDR3 loop: CASSTLAGGALDTQYF. The CDR3 DNA is TGTGCCAGCAGTACCCTGGCAGGAGGGGCGTTAGATACGCAGTATTTT.

This clonotype was seen ten or more times. The V gene is TRBV4-3, the J gene TRBJ1-2; TRBD1 is a possible D gene (5 bases). The V gene's germline CDR1 is LGHNA and CDR2 YSLEER. CDR3 size: 14 residues. Trimming removed 0 bases at V and 8 bases at J, with 13 bases between. CDR3 sequence: CASSQDGEGEGYTF. CDR3 in DNA: TGCGCCAGCAGCCAAGATGGGGAAGGGGAAGGCTACACCTTC.

This clonotype was observed a few times. V usage is TRBV4-1 and J usage is TRBJ1-1; D perhaps matches TRBD1 (5 bases). Trimming stripped 3 bases from V and 3 bases from J, with 17 bases between. CDR1 MGHRA and CDR2 YSYEKL come from the germline V gene. CDR3 size: 16 residues. CDR3 bases: TGCGCCAGCAGCCATGGGGCTAGCTTCCCTGACACTGAAGCTTTCTTT. It translates to CASSHGASFPDTEAFF.

The table lists this clonotype with a few counts. This rearrangement joins TRBV6-2 or TRBV6-3 to TRBJ1-5; a weak D match, TRBD1 (5 bases). Germline CDR1 reads MNHEY; CDR2 reads SVGEGT. Trimming took off 6 bases at V and 5 bases at J, with 8 bases between the two ends. The CDR3 contains 12 residues. The CDR3 nucleotides are TGTGCCAGCAGAGGGGCGGATCAGCCCCAGCATTTT. It specifies CASRGADQPQHF.

This chain connects TRBV4-3 to TRBJ2-3; weak D call: TRBD1 (6 bases). Trimming stripped 4 bases from V and 0 bases from J, with 11 bases between. The CDR3 covers 15 residues. Germline V CDR1 and CDR2: LGHNA, YSLEER. CDR3 nucleotides: TGCGCCAGCAGCCCGGGACACCTCAGCACAGATACGCAGTATTTT. It encodes CASSPGHLSTDTQYF.

Only a few counts were recorded for this clonotype. The chain joins TRBV11-1 to TRBJ2-1, with TRBD1 matching over 10 bases. V trimming: 5 bases; J trimming: 0 bases; junction bases outside the gene matches: 19. Looked up from germline, CDR1 is SGHAT and CDR2 is FQDESV (reference sequence). The CDR3 contains 21 residues. CDR3 in amino acids: CASSPSFGDRGPRSSYNEQFF. As DNA, the CDR3 is TGTGCCAGCAGCCCCTCCTTCGGGGACAGGGGCCCCCGAAGCTCCTACAATGAGCAGTTCTTC.

This clonotype appeared once. The chain couples TRBV5-1 to TRBJ2-5; 7 nucleotides line up with TRBD1. V gave up 4 bases and J gave up 1 base; unmatched junction bases: 7. CDR1 and CDR2 (germline): SGHRS, YFSETQ. This CDR3 has 15 amino acids. The CDR3: CASSPPTGIQETQYF. The CDR3 DNA reads as TGCGCCAGCAGCCCCCCGACAGGGATCCAAGAGACCCAGTACTTC.

The rearrangement uses TRBV7-2 and TRBJ1-1, with a possible D match to TRBD1 (5 bases). Germline lookup yields CDR1 SGHTA and CDR2 FQGNSA. V lost 3 bases and J lost 1, with 12 bases in between. This CDR3 spans 15 amino acids. The DNA for the CDR3 is TGTGCCAGCAGCTTCTCCCGACAGAAGAACACTGAAGCTTTCTTT. It codes for CASSFSRQKNTEAFF. Complete variable domain (other parts from reference TRBV7-2 and TRBJ1-1): GAGVSQSPSNKVTEKGKDVELRCDPISGHTALYWYRQSLGQGLEFLIYFQGNSAPDKSGLPSDRFSAERTGGSVSTLTIQRTQQEDSAVYLCASSFSRQKNTEAFFGQGTRLTVV.

The CDR3, as DNA: TGTGCCAGCAACCCCTGGCCCGGAACAGATACGCAGTATTTT. Translating it yields CASNPWPGTDTQYF. J is TRBJ2-3 and V is TRBV14; D ambiguous. The CDR3 spans 14 residues. CDR1 is SGHDN, CDR2 FVKESK, per germline. V lost 7 bases and J lost 3, with 14 bases in between. Full variable domain (rest looked up from reference TRBV14 and TRBJ2-3): EAGVTQFPSHSVIEKGQTVTLRCDPISGHDNLYWYRRVMGKEIKFLLHFVKESKQDESGMPNNRFLAERTGGTYSTLKVQPAELEDSGVYFCASNPWPGTDTQYFGPGTRLTVL.

This sequence joins TRBV12-3 or TRBV12-4 and TRBJ2-5; D possibly corresponds to TRBD1 (6 bases). This CDR3 is built from 15 residues. The V gene lost 5 bases and the J gene lost 4 bases, with 17 bases spanning the gap. The CDR3 DNA sequence: TGTGCCAGCAGTCCTACCCGCACAGGGAGAGAGACCCAGTACTTC. It codes for CASSPTRTGRETQYF.

CDR3 DNA: TGCAGTGCTGACGCCCAGATCCTAGCGGCTAGCACAGATACGCAGTATTTT. Its translation is CSADAQILAASTDTQYF. The chain joins TRBV20-1 to TRBJ2-3; 7 bases are a match to TRBD2. CDR3 size: 17 residues. Germline CDR1 reads DFQATT; CDR2 reads SNEGSKA (reference sequence). The J segment lost 0 bases and the V segment lost 5 bases, leaving 14 bases of the junction unmatched.